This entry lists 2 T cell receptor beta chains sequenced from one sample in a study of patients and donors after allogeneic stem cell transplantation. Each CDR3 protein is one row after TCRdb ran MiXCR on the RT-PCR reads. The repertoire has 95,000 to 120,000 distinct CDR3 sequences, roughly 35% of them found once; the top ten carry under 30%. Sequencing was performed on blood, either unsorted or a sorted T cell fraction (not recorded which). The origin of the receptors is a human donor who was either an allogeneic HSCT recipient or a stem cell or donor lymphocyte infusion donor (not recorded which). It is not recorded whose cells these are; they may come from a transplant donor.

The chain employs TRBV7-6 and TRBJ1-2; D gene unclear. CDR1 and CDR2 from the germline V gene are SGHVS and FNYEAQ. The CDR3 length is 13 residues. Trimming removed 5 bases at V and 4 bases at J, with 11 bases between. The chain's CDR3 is CASSPQEFYGYTF. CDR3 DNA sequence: TGTGCCAGCAGCCCGCAGGAGTTCTATGGCTACACCTTC. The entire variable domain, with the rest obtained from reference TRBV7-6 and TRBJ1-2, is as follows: GAGVSQSPRYKVTKRGQDVALRCDPISGHVSLYWYRQALGQGPEFLTYFNYEAQQDKSGLPNDRFSAERPEGSISTLTIQRTEQRDSAMYRCASSPQEFYGYTFGSGTRLTVV.

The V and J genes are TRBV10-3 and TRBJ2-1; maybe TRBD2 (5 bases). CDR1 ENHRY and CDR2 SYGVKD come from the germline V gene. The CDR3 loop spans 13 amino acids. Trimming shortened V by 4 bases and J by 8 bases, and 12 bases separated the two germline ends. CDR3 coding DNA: TGTGCCATCAGTGTGGTCGGGGAGTATGAGCAGTTCTTC. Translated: CAISVVGEYEQFF.